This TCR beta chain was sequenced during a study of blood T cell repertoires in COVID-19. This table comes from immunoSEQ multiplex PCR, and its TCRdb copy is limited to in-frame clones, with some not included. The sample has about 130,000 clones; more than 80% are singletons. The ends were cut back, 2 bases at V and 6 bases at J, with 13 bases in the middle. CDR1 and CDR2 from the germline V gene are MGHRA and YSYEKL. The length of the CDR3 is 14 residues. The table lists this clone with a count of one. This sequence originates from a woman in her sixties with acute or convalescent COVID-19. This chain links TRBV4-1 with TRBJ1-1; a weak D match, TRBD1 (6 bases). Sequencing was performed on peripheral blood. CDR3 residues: CASSQIGTGPEAFF. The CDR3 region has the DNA TGCGCCAGCAGCCAAATTGGTACAGGGCCTGAAGCTTTCTTT.